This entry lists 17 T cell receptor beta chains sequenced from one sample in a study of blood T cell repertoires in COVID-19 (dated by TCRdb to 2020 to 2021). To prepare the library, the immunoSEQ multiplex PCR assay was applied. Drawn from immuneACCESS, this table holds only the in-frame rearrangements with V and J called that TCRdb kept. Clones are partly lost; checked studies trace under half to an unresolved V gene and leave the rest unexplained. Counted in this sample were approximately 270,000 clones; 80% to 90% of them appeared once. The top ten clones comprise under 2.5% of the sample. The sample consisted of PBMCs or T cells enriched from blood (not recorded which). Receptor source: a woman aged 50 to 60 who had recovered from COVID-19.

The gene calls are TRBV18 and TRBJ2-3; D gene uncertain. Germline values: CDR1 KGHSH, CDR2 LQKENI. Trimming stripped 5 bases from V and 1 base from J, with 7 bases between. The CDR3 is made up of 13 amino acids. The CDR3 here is CASSSGGTDTQYF. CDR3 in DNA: TGTGCCAGCTCATCAGGTGGCACAGATACGCAGTATTTT.

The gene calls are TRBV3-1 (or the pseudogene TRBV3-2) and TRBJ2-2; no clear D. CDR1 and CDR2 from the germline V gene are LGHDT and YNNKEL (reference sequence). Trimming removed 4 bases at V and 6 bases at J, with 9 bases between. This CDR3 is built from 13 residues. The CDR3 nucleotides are TGTGCCAGCAGCCCCAGACTGGCCGGGGAGCTGTTTTTT. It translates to CASSPRLAGELFF.

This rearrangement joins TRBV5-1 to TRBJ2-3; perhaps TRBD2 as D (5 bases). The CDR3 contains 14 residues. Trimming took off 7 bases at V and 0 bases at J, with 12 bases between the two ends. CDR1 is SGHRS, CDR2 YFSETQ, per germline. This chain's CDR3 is CASRVGGSTDTQYF. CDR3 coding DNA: TGCGCCAGCCGTGTTGGCGGGAGCACAGATACGCAGTATTTT.

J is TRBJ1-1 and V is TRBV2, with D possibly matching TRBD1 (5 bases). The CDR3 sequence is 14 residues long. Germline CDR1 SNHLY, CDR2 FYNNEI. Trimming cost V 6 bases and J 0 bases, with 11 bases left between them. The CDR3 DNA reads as TGTGCCAGCAGCAGGGTTACAATGAACACTGAAGCTTTCTTT. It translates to CASSRVTMNTEAFF.

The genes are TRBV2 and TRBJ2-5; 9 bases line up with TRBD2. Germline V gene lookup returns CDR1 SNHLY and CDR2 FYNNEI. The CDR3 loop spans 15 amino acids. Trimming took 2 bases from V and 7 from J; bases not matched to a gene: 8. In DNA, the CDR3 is TGTGCCAGCAGTGAAAGTCTAGCGGGGTCCTCGACCCAGTACTTC. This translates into CASSESLAGSSTQYF.

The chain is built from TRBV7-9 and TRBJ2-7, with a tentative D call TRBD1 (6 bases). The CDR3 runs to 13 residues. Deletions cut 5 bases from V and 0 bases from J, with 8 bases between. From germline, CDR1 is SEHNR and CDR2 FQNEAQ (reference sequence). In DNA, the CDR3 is TGTGCCAGCAGCGGACAGAGCTCCTACGAGCAGTACTTC. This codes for CASSGQSSYEQYF.

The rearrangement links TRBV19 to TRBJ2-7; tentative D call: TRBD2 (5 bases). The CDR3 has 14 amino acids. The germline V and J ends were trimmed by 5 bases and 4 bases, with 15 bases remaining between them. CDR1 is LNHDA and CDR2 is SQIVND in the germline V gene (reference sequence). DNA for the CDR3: TGTGCCAGTAGTGGTCCGCGGGCACCTTACGAGCAGTACTTC. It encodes CASSGPRAPYEQYF.

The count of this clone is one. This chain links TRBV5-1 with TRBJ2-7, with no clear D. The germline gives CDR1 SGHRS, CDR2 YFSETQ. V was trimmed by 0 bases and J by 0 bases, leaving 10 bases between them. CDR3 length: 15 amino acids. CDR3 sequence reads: CASSLVARPSYEQYF. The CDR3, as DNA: TGCGCCAGCAGCTTGGTAGCTAGACCCTCCTACGAGCAGTACTTC.

CDR3 sequence: CASSQGGWGDTGELFF. CDR3 bases: TGTGCCAGCAGCCAAGGAGGGTGGGGGGACACCGGGGAGCTGTTTTTT. V and J are TRBV4-2 and TRBJ2-2, with D perhaps matching TRBD2 (6 bases). This CDR3 comprises 16 residues. Per germline, CDR1 LGHNA and CDR2 YNFKEQ. Trimming pared 1 base from V and 3 bases from J, leaving 12 bases between.

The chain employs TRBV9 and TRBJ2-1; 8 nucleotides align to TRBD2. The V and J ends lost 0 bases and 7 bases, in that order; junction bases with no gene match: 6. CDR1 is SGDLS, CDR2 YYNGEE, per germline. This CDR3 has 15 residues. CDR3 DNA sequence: TGTGCCAGCAGCGTAGAAAGCGGGAGTTGGAATGAGCAGTTCTTC. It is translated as CASSVESGSWNEQFF.

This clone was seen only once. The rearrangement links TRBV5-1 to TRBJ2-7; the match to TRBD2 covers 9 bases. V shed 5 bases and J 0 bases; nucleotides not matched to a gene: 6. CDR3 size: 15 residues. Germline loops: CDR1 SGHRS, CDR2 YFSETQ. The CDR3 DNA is TGCGCCAGCAGGCCTGATAGCGGGAGCTCCTACGAGCAGTACTTC. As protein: CASRPDSGSSYEQYF.

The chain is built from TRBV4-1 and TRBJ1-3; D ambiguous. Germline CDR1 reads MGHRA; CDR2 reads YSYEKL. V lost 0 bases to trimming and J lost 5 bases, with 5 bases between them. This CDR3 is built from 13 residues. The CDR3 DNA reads TGCGCCAGCAGCCAAGATAGCCGAAACACCATATATTTT. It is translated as CASSQDSRNTIYF.

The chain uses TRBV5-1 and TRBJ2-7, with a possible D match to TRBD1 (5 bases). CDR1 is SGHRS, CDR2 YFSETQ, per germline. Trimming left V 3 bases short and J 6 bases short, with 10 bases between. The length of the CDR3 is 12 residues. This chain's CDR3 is CASSSQGSEQYF. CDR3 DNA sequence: TGCGCCAGCAGCTCTCAGGGAAGCGAGCAGTACTTC.

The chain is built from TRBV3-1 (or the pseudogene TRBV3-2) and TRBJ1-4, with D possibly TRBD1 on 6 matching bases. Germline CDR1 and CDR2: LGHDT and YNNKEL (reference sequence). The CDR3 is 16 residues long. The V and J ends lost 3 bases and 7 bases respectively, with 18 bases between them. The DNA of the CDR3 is TGTGCCAGCAGCCAGAAGAGACAGGTCGGCGGTGAAAAACTGTTTTTT. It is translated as CASSQKRQVGGEKLFF.

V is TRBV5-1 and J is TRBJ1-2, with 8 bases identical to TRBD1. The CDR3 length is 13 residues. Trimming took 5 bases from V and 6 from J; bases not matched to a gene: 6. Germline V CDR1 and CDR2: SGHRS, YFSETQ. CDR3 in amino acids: CASRRTGGDGYTF. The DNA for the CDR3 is TGCGCCAGCAGGCGCACAGGGGGGGATGGCTACACCTTC.

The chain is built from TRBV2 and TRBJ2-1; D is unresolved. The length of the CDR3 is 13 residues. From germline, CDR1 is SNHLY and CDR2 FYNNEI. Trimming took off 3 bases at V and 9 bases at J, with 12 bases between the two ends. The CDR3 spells CASSEGRTGEQFF. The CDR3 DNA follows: TGTGCCAGCAGTGAGGGCCGCACCGGTGAGCAGTTCTTC. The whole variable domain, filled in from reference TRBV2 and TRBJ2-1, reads EPEVTQTPSHQVTQMGQEVILRCVPISNHLYFYWYRQILGQKVEFLVSFYNNEISEKSEIFDDQFSVERPDGSNFTLKIRSTKLEDSAMYFCASSEGRTGEQFFGPGTRLTVL.

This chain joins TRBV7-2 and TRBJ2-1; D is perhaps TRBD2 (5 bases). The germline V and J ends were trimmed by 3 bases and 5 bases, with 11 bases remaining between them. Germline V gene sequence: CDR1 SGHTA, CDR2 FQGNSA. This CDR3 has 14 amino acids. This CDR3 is CASSLEQRNNEQFF. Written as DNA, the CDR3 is TGTGCCAGCAGCTTGGAGCAGCGGAACAATGAGCAGTTCTTC.